This is a list of T cell receptor beta chains from one sample in a study of blood T cell repertoires in COVID-19. Measured with immunoSEQ multiplex PCR; TCRdb has only the in-frame clones, and not every one. The table includes roughly 150,000 clones, approximately 91% detected once. The sequenced material came from peripheral blood. Every receptor here comes from a man between 18 and 35 years old with COVID-19, enrolled during active disease. Each CDR3 is given with its conserved first and last residue. Fields, in order: D gene, clone size, V gene, J gene, CDR3 DNA, CDR3 protein. A D gene is named only where the DNA matches it firmly. Only part of the rows carry a size: once, few, many, or a class if the clone is expanded.

-	-	TRBV20-1	TRBJ2-5	TGCAGTGCTAGTCGGACAGAGGAGACCCAGTACTTC	CSASRTEETQYF
TRBD2	-	TRBV19	TRBJ2-1	TGTGCCAGTAGTACCTCGGGACTAGCGGGGGTACCCAATGAGCAGTTCTTC	CASSTSGLAGVPNEQFF
-	-	TRBV7-9	TRBJ2-1	TGTGCCAGCAGCTCCGACAACAATGAGCAGTTCTTC	CASSSDNNEQFF
-	-	TRBV27	TRBJ2-2	TGTGCCAGCAGTTTATTCTGGAGGGGCACCGGGGAGCTGTTTTTT	CASSLFWRGTGELFF
-	-	TRBV5-1	TRBJ2-7	TGCGCCAGCAGCTTTGGACTATCCATCTACGAGCAGTACTTC	CASSFGLSIYEQYF
TRBD1	-	TRBV9	TRBJ1-1	TGTGCCAGCAGCGTACAGGGGGCGGGCACTGAAGCTTTCTTT	CASSVQGAGTEAFF
TRBD1	once	TRBV30	TRBJ2-2	TGTGCCTGGAGTGTACTGGACAGGGACACCGGGGAGCTGTTTTTT	CAWSVLDRDTGELFF
TRBD1	-	TRBV7-9	TRBJ1-2	TGTGCCAGCAGCTCCACAGGGGGGTATGGCTACACCTTC	CASSSTGGYGYTF
TRBD2	-	TRBV7-2	TRBJ2-7	TGTGCCAGCAGCTTAGCCCCAAGGAGCGGGGGAGCCTACGAGCAGTACTTC	CASSLAPRSGGAYEQYF
-	-	TRBV7-6	TRBJ1-3	TGTGCCAGCAGCTTAGGTCCCAGATTCGTCTCTGGAAACACCATATATTTT	CASSLGPRFVSGNTIYF
-	-	TRBV19	TRBJ2-2	TGTGCCAGTAGTAACCGGGTGGGCACCGGGGAGCTGTTTTTT	CASSNRVGTGELFF
-	once	TRBV23-1	TRBJ1-1	TGCGCCAGCAGAACGGAGAGAACTGAAGCTTTCTTT	CASRTERTEAFF
TRBD1	few	TRBV6-2/TRBV6-3	TRBJ1-1	TGTGCCAGCAGTCTACGACAGGGTGGTACCCCTGAAGCTTTCTTT	CASSLRQGGTPEAFF
TRBD2	-	TRBV15	TRBJ2-1	TGTGCCACCAGCAGAGACCTTGCGAAGCGGGAGGAACGGAATGAGCAGTTCTTC	CATSRDLAKREERNEQFF
TRBD2	-	TRBV10-3	TRBJ2-3	TGTGCCTTTGCAAACGGGACTAACACAGATACGCAGTATTTT	CAFANGTNTDTQYF
-	-	TRBV19	TRBJ1-5	TGTGCCAGTAGTATAGCGGGCGGACTTAGCAATCAGCCCCAGCATTTT	CASSIAGGLSNQPQHF
TRBD1	-	TRBV20-1	TRBJ1-5	TGCAGTGCTCTTACCAGGGGGGCCCAGCATTTT	CSALTRGAQHF
TRBD2	-	TRBV11-3	TRBJ2-1	TGTGCCAGCAGCTTAGGACTAGCGGGAACGTTCAATGAGCAGTTCTTC	CASSLGLAGTFNEQFF
TRBD1	once	TRBV7-8	TRBJ2-7	TGTGCCAGCAGCCTTGGACAGGGGGCGATAGCCTACGAGCAGTACTTC	CASSLGQGAIAYEQYF
-	once	TRBV9	TRBJ2-7	TGTGCCAGCAGCGTAGCTTTGGGGGAGGCCTACGAGCAGTACTTC	CASSVALGEAYEQYF
TRBD1	-	TRBV28	TRBJ2-5	TGTGCCAGCAGACCACCCGGGACAGGGGGTGTATGGGCCCAGTACTTC	CASRPPGTGGVWAQYF
-	-	TRBV5-1	TRBJ1-1	TGCGCCAGCAGCCAAATCACCCATAGCACTGAAGCTTTCTTT	CASSQITHSTEAFF
TRBD1	-	TRBV9	TRBJ2-2	TGTGCCAGCAGCGTAGCAAACAGGGGCACCGGGGAGCTGTTTTTT	CASSVANRGTGELFF
TRBD2	-	TRBV29-1	TRBJ2-1	TGCAGCGTTGAACCCCCCGCGGGAGCCATCAATGAGCAGTTCTTC	CSVEPPAGAINEQFF
TRBD2	-	TRBV29-1	TRBJ2-3	TGCAGCGTTGACGGGACTAGCGGGAGATCCGGCGCAGATACGCAGTATTTT	CSVDGTSGRSGADTQYF
-	-	TRBV18	TRBJ1-1	TGTGCCAGCTCACTGGGCGTGGGGCAGGGGATGAACACTGAAGCTTTCTTT	CASSLGVGQGMNTEAFF
-	-	TRBV19	TRBJ1-1	TGTGCCAGTAGTCACAGGAACACTGAAGCTTTCTTT	CASSHRNTEAFF
-	-	TRBV6-1	TRBJ1-6	TGTGCCAGCAGTGAAGTAGCCTTATCGTCTCCCCTCCACTTT	CASSEVALSSPLHF
TRBD1	-	TRBV7-9	TRBJ1-1	TGTGCCAGCAGCGCCCACAGGGGAAATACTGAAGCTTTCTTT	CASSAHRGNTEAFF
-	-	TRBV28	TRBJ2-2	TGTGCCAGCAGGACTTACACCGGGGAGCTGTTTTTT	CASRTYTGELFF
TRBD2	-	TRBV28	TRBJ2-7	TGTGCCAGCAGTTTGGGGGCGGGAGGACCCTACGAGCAGTACTTC	CASSLGAGGPYEQYF
-	-	TRBV2	TRBJ2-7	TGTGCCAGCAGTGACAGGGGACCCTACGAGCAGTACTTC	CASSDRGPYEQYF
TRBD1	once	TRBV6-5	TRBJ2-5	TGTGCCAGCAGTCGAGGACAGGTCCAAGAGACCCAGTACTTC	CASSRGQVQETQYF
-	-	TRBV27	TRBJ1-5	TGTGCCAGCAGTTTATACGGGGATAATCAGCCCCAGCATTTT	CASSLYGDNQPQHF
TRBD1	once	TRBV6-5	TRBJ1-6	TGTGCCAGCAGACGGACAGGGGATGATAATTCACCCCTCCACTTT	CASRRTGDDNSPLHF